There are many counts of the clone carrying this T cell receptor beta chain. As yet, its antigen is unknown. Individual cDNA molecules each received unique molecular identifiers attached to them. TCRdb reprocessed the 5' RACE reads with MiXCR, giving one entry per CDR3 protein. Of tens of thousands of distinct CDR3 sequences detected, under 15% appear once; the ten largest clones hold roughly 4.5%. This sample stems from a study of early T cells in non-severe SARS-CoV-2 infection. Whole-study context: Investigators sequenced bulk RNA drawn from unsorted whole blood, and chains remained unpaired. Overall study results and limits: The VDJdb matching leaned toward anti-spike CD8 responses and overlooked private and CD4 specificities.

Germline V gives CDR1 MNHEY, CDR2 SMNVEV (reference sequence). V gave up 3 bases and J gave up 4 bases, with 13 bases separating them. The CDR3 is made up of 14 amino acids. The source is an adult who was a healthcare worker with PCR-confirmed SARS-CoV-2 infection or an uninfected control (not recorded which). Sequencing used whole blood. This chain uses TRBV27 with TRBJ2-7; D is perhaps TRBD2 (5 bases). The CDR3 bases are TGTGCCAGCAGTTTTAAGAGGGCCGGGTACGAGCAGTACTTC. This sequence encodes CASSFKRAGYEQYF.